This TCR beta chain is from a study of blood T cell repertoires in COVID-19. The overall study: The cDNA or gDNA used as material had been derived from T cells, B-cell-depleted T cells, or PBMCs.

Original processing methods: It was from reference gene primer amplification that nucleated cell counts were estimated. This table comes from immunoSEQ multiplex PCR, and its TCRdb copy is limited to in-frame clones, with some not included. The V and J calls and clone size come from that table; D and trimming were worked out from the DNA. Here the sample spans 100,000 or so clones, 70% to 90% being singletons. Sequences were obtained from peripheral blood. This clonotype was obtained from a human donor in a cohort sampled during active COVID-19.

The CDR3 spells CASSIVRGRDTQYF. CDR3 in DNA: TGTGCCAGTAGTATAGTCAGGGGCCGAGATACGCAGTATTTT. The V gene is TRBV19, the J gene TRBJ2-3, with TRBD1 as a possible D gene (6 bases). The germline CDR1 and CDR2 sequences are LNHDA and SQIVND (reference sequence). Trimming stripped 1 base from V and 5 bases from J, with 10 bases between. This CDR3 has 14 residues. The variable domain in full, with the rest retrieved from reference TRBV19 and TRBJ2-3, is DGGITQSPKYLFRKEGQNVTLSCEQNLNHDAMYWYRQDPGQGLRLIYYSQIVNDFQKGDIAEGYSVSREKKESFPLTVTSAQKNPTAFYLCASSIVRGRDTQYFGPGTRLTVL.